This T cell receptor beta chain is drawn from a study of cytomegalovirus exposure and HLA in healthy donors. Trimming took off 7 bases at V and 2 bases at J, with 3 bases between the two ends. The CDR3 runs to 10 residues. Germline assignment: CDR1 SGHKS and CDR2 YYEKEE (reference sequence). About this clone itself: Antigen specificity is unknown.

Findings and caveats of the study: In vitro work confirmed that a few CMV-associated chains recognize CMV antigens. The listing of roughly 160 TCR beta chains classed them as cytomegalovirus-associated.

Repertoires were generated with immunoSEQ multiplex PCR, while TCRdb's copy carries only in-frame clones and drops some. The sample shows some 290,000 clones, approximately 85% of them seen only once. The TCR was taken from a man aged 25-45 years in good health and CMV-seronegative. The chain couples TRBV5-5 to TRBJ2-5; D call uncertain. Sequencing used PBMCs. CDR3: CASPQETQYF. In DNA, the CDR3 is TGTGCCAGCCCTCAAGAGACCCAGTACTTC.